These 30 T cell receptor beta chains share one sample of origin, sequenced in a study of Graves' ophthalmopathy and Graves' hyperthyroidism. Amplified material comprised TCR beta CDR3 regions derived from RNA transcripts. HTBI primers were employed in first-round RT-PCR, then a second-round multiplex PCR followed. TCRdb recomputed calls from the multiplex PCR reads with MiXCR, one row per CDR3 protein. The table records over 500,000 distinct CDR3 sequences, 22% of them present only once. The source material was peripheral blood. The receptors derive from a woman under 30 with stable Graves' hyperthyroidism. Some clones in this sample may be carry-over from other donors' samples.

This clonotype has just a few counts. This chain links TRBV12-3 or TRBV12-4 with TRBJ2-2; 9 bases are a match to TRBD1. The CDR3 has 16 residues. V was pared by 6 bases and J by 6 bases, with 11 bases of the junction left unmatched. The CDR3 here is CASRPGQGLVAGELFF. The CDR3 DNA sequence: TGTGCCAGCAGGCCGGGACAGGGATTGGTCGCCGGGGAGCTGTTTTTT.

This clonotype was seen repeatedly, ten times or more. Written as DNA, the CDR3 is TGTGCTAGTGGTTTGTCGGCCGGAGATGAAGCTTTCTTT. As protein: CASGLSAGDEAFF. This chain joins TRBV12-5 and TRBJ1-1; no definite D call. Trimming took off 2 bases at V and 7 bases at J, with 11 bases between the two ends. The germline gives CDR1 LGHNT, CDR2 FRNRAP. The CDR3 has 13 amino acids. The entire variable domain, with the rest obtained from reference TRBV12-5 and TRBJ1-1, is as follows: DARVTQTPRHKVTEMGQEVTMRCQPILGHNTVFWYRQTMMQGLELLAYFRNRAPLDDSGMPKDRFSAEMPDATLATLKIQPSEPRDSAVYFCASGLSAGDEAFFGQGTRLTVV.

This clonotype has ten or more counts. This sequence joins TRBV19 and TRBJ1-3, with D maybe TRBD1 (6 bases). Germline V CDR1 and CDR2: LNHDA, SQIVND (reference sequence). The CDR3 is 15 residues long. V was cut by 5 bases and J by 5 bases, with 16 bases left in between. CDR3 DNA sequence: TGTGCCAGTAGTCAAACAGGGATGGCTAGAAACACCATATATTTT. Its translation: CASSQTGMARNTIYF.

This clonotype was seen more than once but under ten times. In this CDR3 the conserved last residue, phenylalanine or tryptophan, is missing, so a read error is likely. Because the CDR3's place on the DNA is in doubt, the DNA is left out and the CDR3 is given as listed by TCRdb. V gene TRBV20-1 combines with J gene TRBJ1-3; TRBD1 was called by the table and not checked on the DNA. The germline V gene has CDR1 DFQATT and CDR2 SNEGSKA (reference sequence). The CDR3 contains 11 residues when both ends are counted. The CDR3 here is CSARDSQAVNV.

In its sample, this clonotype was seen many times. V is TRBV28 and J is TRBJ2-7, with D hard to call. The CDR3 is 11 amino acids. V lost 10 bases and J 1 base, leaving 8 bases between the germline ends. Germline loops: CDR1 MDHEN, CDR2 SYDVKM. The CDR3 spells CAIVSSYEQYF. The CDR3 nucleotides are TGTGCCATAGTCAGTTCCTACGAGCAGTACTTC.

Ten or more counts support this clonotype. The chain combines TRBV20-1 with TRBJ1-1; D may be TRBD1 (6 bases). CDR3 length equals 12 residues. Germline lookup yields CDR1 DFQATT and CDR2 SNEGSKA (reference sequence). V was trimmed by 5 bases and J by 4 bases, leaving 11 bases between them. The CDR3 reads CSASRGPTEAFF. DNA of the CDR3: TGCAGTGCTTCCAGGGGACCCACTGAAGCTTTCTTT.

The chain links TRBV9 to TRBJ2-2; possibly TRBD1 for D (6 bases). The length of the CDR3 is 16 residues. V was clipped by 0 bases and J by 2 bases, with 11 bases between them. Germline assignment: CDR1 SGDLS and CDR2 YYNGEE. CDR3 sequence reads: CASSVGQGLNTGELFF. Here the CDR3 DNA reads TGTGCCAGCAGCGTAGGTCAGGGGCTAAACACCGGGGAGCTGTTTTTT.

This clonotype was seen repeatedly, ten times or more. The rearrangement links TRBV20-1 to TRBJ1-2; 11 nucleotides align to TRBD1. The CDR3 loop spans 14 amino acids. Germline V gene data show CDR1 as DFQATT and CDR2 as SNEGSKA (reference sequence). J gave up 4 bases and V 4 bases, and 5 bases lay outside the gene matches. CDR3 DNA: TGCAGTGCTACCGGACAGGGGGCCTCCTATGGCTACACCTTC. Translated: CSATGQGASYGYTF.

This clonotype appeared many times. This sequence joins TRBV6-2 or TRBV6-3 and TRBJ1-1; tentative D call: TRBD1 (5 bases). CDR3 length equals 13 residues. Germline lookup yields CDR1 MNHEY and CDR2 SVGEGT. Trimming cost V 8 bases and J 0 bases, with 10 bases left between them. As DNA, the CDR3 is TGTGCCAGCGGAAACAGGATGAACACTGAAGCTTTCTTT. It is translated as CASGNRMNTEAFF.

This clonotype was recorded many times. The germline gene is not matched at one end of the junction; a read error may be the cause. The rearrangement joins TRBV5-1 to TRBJ1-2, with TRBD1 matching over 7 bases. Germline values: CDR1 SGHRS, CDR2 YFSETQ. The CDR3 length is 12 residues. CDR3 sequence reads: CASSLGGDGYTF. CDR3 sequence (DNA): TGTGCCAGCAGCTTAGGGGGCGACGGCTACACCTTC.

This clonotype was seen ten or more times. The chain links TRBV25-1 to TRBJ2-5; a weak D match, TRBD1 (5 bases). Trimming stripped 0 bases from V and 1 base from J, with 6 bases between. The germline gives CDR1 MGHDK, CDR2 SYGVNS. This CDR3 comprises 14 residues. CDR3 in amino acids: CASSEYDSQETQYF. The CDR3 DNA sequence: TGTGCCAGCAGTGAATATGACAGCCAAGAGACCCAGTACTTC.

This clonotype has at least ten counts. The rearrangement joins TRBV6-5 to TRBJ2-5, with TRBD2 matching over 13 bases. With V trimmed by 4 bases and J by 5 bases, 4 bases remained unmatched. The V gene's germline CDR1 is MNHEY and CDR2 SVGAGI. This CDR3 contains 15 residues. DNA for the CDR3: TGTGCCAGCAGTTCACTAGCGGGGGGGCCGGAGACCCAGTACTTC. This encodes CASSSLAGGPETQYF.

This clonotype was seen many times. The V gene is TRBV20-1, the J gene TRBJ2-7, with unresolved D. CDR3 length equals 12 residues. The germline CDR1 and CDR2 sequences are DFQATT and SNEGSKA (reference sequence). Between the trimmed V and J ends, which lost 3 bases and 0 bases, there was a span of 6 bases. In nucleotides, the CDR3 is TGCAGTGCTAGGGGCGACTCCTACGAGCAGTACTTC. Its protein product is CSARGDSYEQYF.

Ten or more counts support this clonotype. This CDR3 is missing its conserved last phenylalanine or tryptophan, likely due to a read error. The CDR3 DNA reads TGTGCCAGCAGCCGCGGGACAGGGGAGACCTACGAGCAGTACCTC. Translation: CASSRGTGETYEQYL. The V call is TRBV14, the J call TRBJ2-7; the match to TRBD1 covers 10 bases. V lost 4 bases to trimming and J lost 2 bases; unmatched junction nucleotides: 5. This CDR3 has 15 amino acids. CDR1 and CDR2 (germline): SGHDN, FVKESK.

There are many counts of this clonotype. This CDR3 reads CASSLAHVYGYTF. CDR3 nucleotides: TGTGCCAGCAGCTTAGCGCACGTATATGGCTACACCTTC. This chain connects TRBV7-2 to TRBJ1-2; D call uncertain. CDR1 SGHTA and CDR2 FQGNSA come from the germline V gene. Trimming stripped 0 bases from V and 5 bases from J, with 7 bases between. The CDR3 is 13 residues long.

The chain couples TRBV12-3 or TRBV12-4 to TRBJ2-4, with no clear D. V lost 4 bases to trimming and J lost 15 bases, with 10 bases between them. The CDR3 has 10 amino acids. The CDR3, as DNA: TGTGCCAGCAGTTCCAATCCTCGGTACTTC. Translating gives CASSSNPRYF.

This clonotype was recorded many times. The chain employs TRBV19 and TRBJ2-2, with 7 positions matching TRBD1. The CDR3 totals 15 residues. Germline V gene sequence: CDR1 LNHDA, CDR2 SQIVND (reference sequence). V gave up 3 bases and J gave up 4 bases; unmatched junction bases: 5. The CDR3 DNA is TGTGCCAGTAGTATTGAGGGGGCCGGCACCGGGGAGCTGTTTTTT. Amino acids: CASSIEGAGTGELFF.

This clonotype was detected many times. The chain joins TRBV6-1 to TRBJ1-5; maybe TRBD1 (6 bases). CDR1 and CDR2 (germline): MNHNS, SASEGT. This CDR3 region has 13 residues. Trimming left V 5 bases short and J 7 bases short, with 12 bases between. The CDR3 region has the DNA TGTGCCAGCAGTCGCTTCGGGGGCCAGCCCCAGCATTTT. Encoded protein: CASSRFGGQPQHF.

The CDR3 coding sequence is TGTGCCAGCAGTTTAAAGGGACTTAACTACAATGAGCAGTTCTTC. As protein: CASSLKGLNYNEQFF. J is TRBJ2-1 and V is TRBV27; D might be TRBD2 (6 bases). The germline V gene encodes CDR1 MNHEY and CDR2 SMNVEV (reference sequence). The V end was cut by 2 bases, the J end by 3 bases, with 11 bases between. The CDR3 has 15 residues.

The V gene is TRBV19, the J gene TRBJ2-3, with D hard to call. Trimming pared 5 bases from V and 3 bases from J, leaving 6 bases between. The germline V gene encodes CDR1 LNHDA and CDR2 SQIVND (reference sequence). This CDR3 has 12 residues. The CDR3 spells CASSQTTDTQYF. The CDR3 DNA sequence: TGTGCCAGTAGTCAGACTACAGATACGCAGTATTTT.

The genes are TRBV12-3 or TRBV12-4 and TRBJ1-5, with D tentatively TRBD1 (6 bases). Trimming shortened V by 7 bases and J by 0 bases, and 16 bases separated the two germline ends. The CDR3 contains 16 residues. The CDR3 DNA follows: TGTGCCAGCAACCTGGACAGACGACATAGCAATCAGCCCCAGCATTTT. Its translation: CASNLDRRHSNQPQHF.

This clonotype was observed a single time. The chain recombines TRBV10-3 with TRBJ1-2; no definite D call. The length of the CDR3 is 15 residues. The germline V gene has CDR1 ENHRY and CDR2 SYGVKD. Trimming removed 7 bases at V and 3 bases at J, with 18 bases between. CDR3 sequence reads: CAINPGIRWDYGYTF. In nucleotides, the CDR3 is TGTGCCATCAATCCCGGGATACGGTGGGACTATGGCTACACCTTC.

J is TRBJ2-2 and V is TRBV24-1, with TRBD2 identical over 7 bases. The CDR3 runs to 16 residues. V shed 7 bases and J 2 bases; nucleotides not matched to a gene: 9. Germline V gives CDR1 KGHDR, CDR2 SFDVKD. CDR3 residues: CATRAGRTINTGELFF. The CDR3 DNA is TGTGCCACCAGGGCCGGGAGGACAATTAACACCGGGGAGCTGTTTTTT.

The sample holds many counts of this clonotype. The gene calls are TRBV19 and TRBJ2-5; 9 bases align to TRBD2. The CDR3 consists of 15 residues. CDR1 and CDR2 from the germline V gene are LNHDA and SQIVND (reference sequence). Trimming cost V 2 bases and J 2 bases; bases outside gene matches: 3. The DNA of the CDR3 is TGTGCCAGTAGTATACTAGCGGGGTCACAAGAGACCCAGTACTTC. It yields the protein CASSILAGSQETQYF.

The chain has TRBV10-3 and TRBJ2-5; 7 bases fit TRBD1. With 3 bases clipped from V and 6 bases from J, the junction kept 10 bases outside the gene matches. The CDR3 is made up of 15 amino acids. Germline V CDR1 and CDR2: ENHRY, SYGVKD. The CDR3 DNA follows: TGTGCCATCAGTGAATTAACAGGGGTCGGAAAGACCCAGTACTTC. This gives the protein CAISELTGVGKTQYF.

In this sample, this clonotype turned up many times. J is TRBJ1-1 and V is TRBV6-4, with 7 bases matching TRBD1. In germline, CDR1 is MRHNA, CDR2 SNTAGT. The CDR3 contains 17 residues. Unmatched junction bases numbered 13, after V lost 6 bases and J lost 0 bases. The CDR3 loop reads CASRHSRQGYMNTEAFF. CDR3 nucleotides: TGTGCCAGCAGACACTCGAGACAGGGATACATGAACACTGAAGCTTTCTTT.

This clonotype occurred many times. The chain has TRBV6-1 and TRBJ2-2, with unresolved D. The germline V gene has CDR1 MNHNS and CDR2 SASEGT. V dropped 3 bases and J dropped 1 base, with 6 bases sitting between them. CDR3 length: 14 amino acids. This chain's CDR3 is CASSDTVNTGELFF. CDR3 sequence (DNA): TGTGCCAGCAGTGATACAGTGAACACCGGGGAGCTGTTTTTT.

This clonotype was counted at least ten times. The CDR3 bases are TGTGCCAGCAGTGAAGTAGGGGCCAACACCGGGGAGCTGTTTTTT. This encodes CASSEVGANTGELFF. The chain employs TRBV6-1 and TRBJ2-2, with D perhaps TRBD1 (5 bases). The germline V gene encodes CDR1 MNHNS and CDR2 SASEGT. The length of the CDR3 is 15 residues. V shed 1 base and J shed 2 bases, with 8 bases lying between them.

This clonotype was observed a handful of times. J is TRBJ2-3 and V is TRBV7-3; D is possibly TRBD1 or TRBD2 (5 bases each). The length of the CDR3 is 15 residues. The germline gives CDR1 SGHTA, CDR2 FQGTGA. Trimming stripped 3 bases from V and 2 bases from J, with 12 bases between. This CDR3 is CASSLVGDHTDTQYF. The CDR3 coding sequence is TGTGCCAGCAGCTTGGTAGGGGACCACACAGATACGCAGTATTTT.

J is TRBJ1-5 and V is TRBV4-1; 8 bases fit TRBD1. V shed 1 base, J shed 7 bases, and the junction held 9 bases outside the gene matches. The length of the CDR3 is 16 residues. CDR1 is MGHRA and CDR2 is YSYEKL in the germline V gene. The CDR3, as DNA: TGCGCCAGCAGCCAAGCCGGACAGGGCGCGGTCCAGCCCCAGCATTTT. This translates into CASSQAGQGAVQPQHF.